Sequencing of this TCR beta chain was carried out in a study of T cell changes during pregnancy in multiple sclerosis. V dropped 0 bases and J dropped 5; count of bases not matched to a gene: 2. CDR1 is MGHRA and CDR2 is YSYEKL in the germline V gene. The CDR3 is 15 residues long. Repertoires were generated with immunoSEQ multiplex PCR, while TCRdb's copy carries only in-frame clones and drops some. The table records about 46,000 clones, about 94% of them present only once. The sequence was collected from a female donor with multiple sclerosis, enrolled in a pregnancy study. This sequence joins TRBV4-1 and TRBJ1-4, with 8 nucleotides matching TRBD1. The sample in question was CD8+ T cells from peripheral blood mononuclear cells, obtained in the first trimester of pregnancy. CDR3: CASSQEDRVNEKLFF. CDR3 DNA sequence: TGCGCCAGCAGCCAAGAGGACAGGGTAAATGAAAAACTGTTTTTT.